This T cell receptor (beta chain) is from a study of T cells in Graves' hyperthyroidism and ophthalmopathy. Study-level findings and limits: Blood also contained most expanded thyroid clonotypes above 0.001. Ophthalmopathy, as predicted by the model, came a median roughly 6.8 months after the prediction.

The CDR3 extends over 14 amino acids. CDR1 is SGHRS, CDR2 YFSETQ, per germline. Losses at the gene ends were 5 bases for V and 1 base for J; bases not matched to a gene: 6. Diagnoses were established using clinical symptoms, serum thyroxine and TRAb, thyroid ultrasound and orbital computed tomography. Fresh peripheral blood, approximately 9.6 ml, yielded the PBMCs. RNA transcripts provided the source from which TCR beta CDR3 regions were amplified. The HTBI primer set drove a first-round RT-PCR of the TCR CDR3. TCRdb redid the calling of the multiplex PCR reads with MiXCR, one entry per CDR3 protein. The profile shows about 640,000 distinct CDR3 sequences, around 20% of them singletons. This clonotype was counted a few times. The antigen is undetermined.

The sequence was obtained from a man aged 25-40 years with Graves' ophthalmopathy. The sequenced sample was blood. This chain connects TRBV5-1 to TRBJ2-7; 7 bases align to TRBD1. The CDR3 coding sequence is TGCGCCAGCAGGGTAGGGGGCCAGTCCTACGAGCAGTACTTC. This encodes CASRVGGQSYEQYF.